The T cell receptor beta chain described here comes from a study of shared clonotypes between healthy human individuals. Turning to this clone: Other DNA sequences from this sample encode an identical CDR3 as well.

Naive CD8 cells were CD45RO-negative, positively selected for CCR7, excluding terminally differentiated effector memory CD45RA+ cells. How the authors handled the data: In the immunoSEQ data, sequences were junction-only and lacked quality scores, so filtering differed. The repertoire was sequenced with immunoSEQ multiplex PCR; TCRdb's copy has only in-frame clones and lacks some. Clone size and the V and J calls come from that table; the DNA yielded D and trimming. This table has about 2.1 million clones, 93% appearing once. This sequence was found in a young man in good health. Some clones in this sample may be carry-over from other donors' samples. Sequenced: naive CD8+ T cells from PBMCs.

The chain's CDR3 is CASSPGQGSNTGELFF. The CDR3, as DNA: TGTGCCAGCAGCCCCGGGCAGGGGTCGAACACCGGGGAGCTGTTTTTT. The rearrangement joins TRBV7-9 to TRBJ2-2, with TRBD1 as a possible D gene (6 bases). The CDR3 contains 16 residues. Trimming left V 5 bases short and J 0 bases short, with 13 bases between. Germline V gene data show CDR1 as SEHNR and CDR2 as FQNEAQ (reference sequence). Using reference TRBV7-9 and TRBJ2-2 for the parts outside the CDR3, the full variable domain is DTGVSQNPRHKITKRGQNVTFRCDPISEHNRLYWYRQTLGQGPEFLTYFQNEAQLEKSRLLSDRFSAERPKGSFSTLEIQRTEQGDSAMYLCASSPGQGSNTGELFFGEGSRLTVL.